The 22 T cell receptor beta chains given below trace back to one sample, sequenced in a study of T cell responses to AZD1222 COVID-19 vaccine (dated by TCRdb to the early 2020s). The sample's time point label, decoded: baseline before first vaccination. The library was generated by the immunoSEQ multiplex PCR assay. TCRdb provides this immuneACCESS table in a form limited to in-frame rearrangements. Some clones are lacking; in checked studies, under half of them reflect an unresolved V gene, and why the rest are absent is not known. The sample includes 110,000 to 150,000 clones, with 85% to 95% observed a single time. The top ten clones comprise over 7.5% of the sample. Here the sequenced sample was peripheral blood, taken on day 0 of AZD1222 vaccination. The receptors come from an adult in good health.

The V and J genes are TRBV19 and TRBJ1-2, with D perhaps TRBD1 (5 bases). CDR3 length equals 13 residues. Germline CDR1 reads LNHDA; CDR2 reads SQIVND (reference sequence). Trimming pared 7 bases from V and 4 bases from J, leaving 13 bases between. The CDR3: CASNQGRIYGYTF. The CDR3 nucleotides are TGTGCCAGTAATCAGGGACGGATCTATGGCTACACCTTC.

This clone was recorded a few times. The genes are TRBV3-1 (or the pseudogene TRBV3-2) and TRBJ1-6; unclear D gene. V was clipped by 3 bases and J by 8 bases, with 8 bases between them. The CDR3 contains 13 residues. Germline V gene data show CDR1 as LGHDT and CDR2 as YNNKEL (reference sequence). The CDR3 spells CASSQTQDSPLHF. For the CDR3, the DNA is TGTGCCAGCAGCCAGACCCAGGATTCACCCCTCCACTTT.

DNA for the CDR3: TGTGCCAGCAGCTTCTGGCGGACAGGGCTCTCTGGAAACACCATATATTTT. Translating it yields CASSFWRTGLSGNTIYF. V usage is TRBV11-2 and J usage is TRBJ1-3; 8 bases are a match to TRBD1. Germline V CDR1 and CDR2: SGHAT, FQNNGV. J was trimmed by 0 bases and V by 3 bases; bases with no gene match: 7. The length of the CDR3 is 17 residues.

The chain is built from TRBV28 and TRBJ2-7; 7 positions match TRBD1. With V trimmed by 3 bases and J by 2 bases, 7 bases remained unmatched. The germline CDR1 and CDR2 sequences are MDHEN and SYDVKM. This CDR3 has 15 residues. For the CDR3, the DNA is TGTGCCAGCAGTTTTTCAACGGGACAGACCTACGAGCAGTACTTC. It specifies CASSFSTGQTYEQYF.

V is TRBV7-9 and J is TRBJ2-3, with a possible D match to TRBD1 (6 bases). The V and J ends lost 6 bases and 0 bases respectively, with 13 bases between them. The CDR3 length is 15 residues. Germline V gene lookup returns CDR1 SEHNR and CDR2 FQNEAQ (reference sequence). This chain's CDR3 is CASSFGTSSTDTQYF. The CDR3 DNA reads TGTGCCAGCAGTTTCGGGACATCTAGCACAGATACGCAGTATTTT.

The rearrangement uses TRBV12-3 or TRBV12-4 and TRBJ1-2; 8 positions match TRBD1. V shed 5 bases, J shed 8 bases, and the junction held 7 bases outside the gene matches. CDR3 size: 13 residues. CDR3 amino acids: CASSKDRVGGYTF. For the CDR3, the DNA is TGTGCCAGCAGTAAGGACAGGGTCGGAGGCTACACCTTC.

This clone has a single count. This chain uses TRBV7-8 with TRBJ2-7; perhaps TRBD1 as D (6 bases). V was shortened by 1 base and J by 5 bases, with 18 bases between the two germline ends. Germline-derived CDR1 and CDR2 are SGHVS and FQNEAQ. The CDR3 is 16 amino acids. The CDR3 sequence: CASSLDGGPPIDEQYF. As DNA, the CDR3 is TGTGCCAGCAGCTTAGATGGGGGCCCCCCTATTGACGAGCAGTACTTC. The full variable domain, completed using reference TRBV7-8 and TRBJ2-7, is GAGVSQSPRYKVAKRGQDVALRCDPISGHVSLFWYQQALGQGPEFLTYFQNEAQLDKSGLPSDRFFAERPEGSVSTLKIQRTQQEDSAVYLCASSLDGGPPIDEQYFGPGTRLTVT.

The CDR3 bases are TGTGCCAGCTCACCTGGGGAGGGCACTGAAGCTTTCTTT. Amino acids: CASSPGEGTEAFF. This sequence joins TRBV18 and TRBJ1-1; D is uncertain. Trimming left V 3 bases short and J 4 bases short, with 9 bases between. Per germline, CDR1 KGHSH and CDR2 LQKENI. CDR3 length: 13 amino acids. The full variable domain, completed using reference TRBV18 and TRBJ1-1, is NAGVMQNPRHLVRRRGQEARLRCSPMKGHSHVYWYRQLPEEGLKFMVYLQKENIIDESGMPKERFSAEFPKEGPSILRIQQVVRGDSAAYFCASSPGEGTEAFFGQGTRLTVV.

This clone was picked up one time. The chain links TRBV6-4 to TRBJ2-6; perhaps TRBD1 as D (6 bases). The CDR3 totals 18 residues. Looked up from germline, CDR1 is MRHNA and CDR2 is SNTAGT. V lost 8 bases, J lost 2 bases, and 22 bases lay in between. The DNA of the CDR3 is TGTGCCAGCTCCCCCGACCGACAGGCCATCCCTGGGGCCAACGTCCTGACTTTC. Translated, it gives CASSPDRQAIPGANVLTF.

The rearrangement joins TRBV12-3 or TRBV12-4 to TRBJ2-1; D is tentatively TRBD1 or TRBD2 (5 bases each). The length of the CDR3 is 13 residues. Between the trimmed V and J ends, which lost 3 bases and 9 bases, there was a span of 12 bases. CDR3 loop: CASSFLGAGEQFF. The CDR3 DNA follows: TGTGCCAGCAGTTTCCTCGGGGCCGGTGAGCAGTTCTTC.

The rearrangement links TRBV7-8 to TRBJ1-3, with D perhaps matching TRBD1 (5 bases). CDR1 and CDR2 from the germline V gene are SGHVS and FQNEAQ. Trimming removed 2 bases at V and 0 bases at J, with 11 bases between. This CDR3 contains 16 residues. The CDR3 DNA is TGTGCCAGCAGCTTATTGGGGGGGGGCTCTGGAAACACCATATATTTT. Translated: CASSLLGGGSGNTIYF.

The chain employs TRBV30 and TRBJ1-5; TRBD1 matches at 8 bases. The CDR3 has 15 amino acids. Germline V gene data show CDR1 as GTSNPN and CDR2 as SVGIG (reference sequence). Germline trimming cut 2 bases from V and 4 bases from J; bases unmatched to any gene: 7. The CDR3 here is CAWSLGQEINQPQHF. CDR3 DNA sequence: TGTGCCTGGAGTCTGGGACAGGAGATTAATCAGCCCCAGCATTTT.

The genes are TRBV12-3 or TRBV12-4 and TRBJ2-7; D uncertain. V lost 2 bases, J lost 4 bases, and 6 bases lay in between. The CDR3 has 12 amino acids. The CDR3 region is CASSLSAYEQYF. The CDR3 nucleotides are TGTGCCAGCAGTTTATCGGCTTACGAGCAGTACTTC.

J is TRBJ2-2 and V is TRBV7-2, with D unresolved. In germline, CDR1 is SGHTA, CDR2 FQGNSA. The CDR3 is made up of 15 amino acids. The germline V and J ends were trimmed by 4 bases and 6 bases, with 15 bases remaining between them. The CDR3 nucleotides read TGTGCCAGCAGCTCCCGGAATCTGAGATCCGGGGAGCTGTTTTTT. Encoded protein: CASSSRNLRSGELFF.

The J gene is TRBJ2-5, the V gene TRBV19; D gene unclear. Germline V gives CDR1 LNHDA, CDR2 SQIVND (reference sequence). V was trimmed by 0 bases and J by 5 bases, leaving 4 bases between them. The CDR3 loop spans 12 amino acids. Written as DNA, the CDR3 is TGTGCCAGTAGTATAGATTTGGAGACCCAGTACTTC. Protein product: CASSIDLETQYF.

The chain joins TRBV11-3 to TRBJ2-7; 11 nucleotides match TRBD1. This CDR3 contains 14 residues. The germline V gene encodes CDR1 SGHNT and CDR2 YENEEA. V was clipped by 5 bases and J by 4 bases; unmatched bases: 4. The CDR3 coding sequence is TGTGCCAGCAGCCGGACAGGGGGCTTTTACGAGCAGTACTTC. It encodes CASSRTGGFYEQYF. The full variable domain, with the rest looked up from reference TRBV11-3 and TRBJ2-7, is EAGVVQSPRYKIIEKKQPVAFWCNPISGHNTLYWYLQNLGQGPELLIRYENEEAVDDSQLPKDRFSAERLKGVDSTLKIQPAELGDSAVYLCASSRTGGFYEQYFGPGTRLTVT.

This clone was seen a single time. The rearrangement uses TRBV12-3 or TRBV12-4 and TRBJ1-1; D not certain. Trimming took off 9 bases at V and 6 bases at J, with 17 bases between the two ends. The CDR3 runs 13 residues. For the CDR3, the DNA is TGTGCCAGTAATGACGGTGCGGTCGCTGAAGCTTTCTTT. Translating gives CASNDGAVAEAFF.

The chain employs TRBV6-1 and TRBJ2-7; weak D call: TRBD2 (5 bases). This CDR3 has 15 residues. With 1 base removed from V and 0 bases from J, the gap between germline ends came to 10 bases. Germline CDR1 MNHNS, CDR2 SASEGT. The CDR3 nucleotides read TGTGCCAGCAGTGAAGTCGGGGAAAGCTCCTACGAGCAGTACTTC. Translating it yields CASSEVGESSYEQYF.

This clone has a single count. This chain joins TRBV12-5 and TRBJ1-5; no reliable D call. The germline V and J ends were trimmed by 0 bases and 0 bases, with 18 bases remaining between them. The germline V gene has CDR1 LGHNT and CDR2 FRNRAP. CDR3 length equals 19 residues. Written as DNA, the CDR3 is TGTGCTAGTGGTTTGGTAAGGGCAGGTCCCGAGTATAGCAATCAGCCCCAGCATTTT. This codes for CASGLVRAGPEYSNQPQHF.

The rearrangement links TRBV27 to TRBJ2-7; D possibly corresponds to TRBD2 (6 bases). V lost 2 bases, J lost 6 bases, and 14 bases lay in between. The germline V gene has CDR1 MNHEY and CDR2 SMNVEV (reference sequence). The CDR3 length is 14 residues. CDR3 protein: CASSLTPPGGEQYF. The CDR3, as DNA: TGTGCCAGCAGTTTAACCCCGCCCGGGGGCGAGCAGTACTTC.

This clone came up a few times. V usage is TRBV2 and J usage is TRBJ2-3; the D is unclear. Deletions cut 7 bases from V and 0 bases from J, with 23 bases between. The CDR3 loop spans 18 amino acids. Germline assignment: CDR1 SNHLY and CDR2 FYNNEI. The CDR3: CASTQQLGTRTSTDTQYF. The CDR3 nucleotides are TGTGCCAGCACTCAGCAGTTAGGCACCCGAACTAGCACAGATACGCAGTATTTT. The full variable domain, rest sourced from reference TRBV2 and TRBJ2-3, is EPEVTQTPSHQVTQMGQEVILRCVPISNHLYFYWYRQILGQKVEFLVSFYNNEISEKSEIFDDQFSVERPDGSNFTLKIRSTKLEDSAMYFCASTQQLGTRTSTDTQYFGPGTRLTVL.

V gene TRBV10-3 combines with J gene TRBJ1-1; the D gene is possibly TRBD1 (5 bases). Germline CDR1 is ENHRY and CDR2 is SYGVKD. This CDR3 region has 16 residues. The ends were cut back, 6 bases at V and 2 bases at J, with 19 bases in the middle. CDR3 sequence (DNA): TGTGCCATCAGAAGCAATTTGGGACGGAATAACACTGAAGCTTTCTTT. Encoded protein: CAIRSNLGRNNTEAFF.